This T cell receptor (beta chain) comes out of a study of T cell changes during pregnancy in multiple sclerosis. Germline V lookup: CDR1 SGHTA, CDR2 FQGTGA. Trimming left V 10 bases short and J 0 bases short, with 13 bases between. This CDR3 contains 15 residues. TCRdb's copy holds only in-frame clones and misses some; the assay was immunoSEQ multiplex PCR. This sample has tens of thousands of clones, with 93% found just once. This receptor was obtained from a female donor with multiple sclerosis, enrolled in a pregnancy study. The chain joins TRBV7-3 to TRBJ1-6; the D is unclear. The source material was CD8+ T cells from peripheral blood mononuclear cells, sampled after pregnancy. The CDR3 DNA reads as TGTGCCACCGGCGGCGGAAGCTCCTATAATTCACCCCTCCACTTT. Translated: CATGGGSSYNSPLHF.